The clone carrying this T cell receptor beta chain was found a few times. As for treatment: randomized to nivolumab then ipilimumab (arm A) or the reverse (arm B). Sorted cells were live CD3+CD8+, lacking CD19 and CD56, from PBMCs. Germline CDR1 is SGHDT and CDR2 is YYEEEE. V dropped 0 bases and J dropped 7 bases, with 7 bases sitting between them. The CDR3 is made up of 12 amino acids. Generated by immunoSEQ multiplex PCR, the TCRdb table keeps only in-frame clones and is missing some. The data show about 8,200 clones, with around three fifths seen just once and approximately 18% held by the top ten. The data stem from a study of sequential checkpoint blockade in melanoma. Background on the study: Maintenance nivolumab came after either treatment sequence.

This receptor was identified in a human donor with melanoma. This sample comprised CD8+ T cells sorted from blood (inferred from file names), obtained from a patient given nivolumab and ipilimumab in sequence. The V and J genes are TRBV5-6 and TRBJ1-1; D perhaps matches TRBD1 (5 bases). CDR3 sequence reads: CASSLVQDEAFF. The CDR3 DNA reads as TGTGCCAGCAGCTTGGTACAGGATGAAGCTTTCTTT.